The clone carrying this T cell receptor (beta chain) was counted between two and nine times. TCRdb used MiXCR to reprocess the RACE reads, holding one entry per CDR3 protein. The sample holds about 120,000 distinct CDR3 sequences, roughly 15% seen once. This record belongs to a study of human T cells and chemical hapten exposure. As for time point: patch test 1, 2 weeks after DPC sensitization. Described treatment: therapeutic diphenylcyclopropenone sensitization with weekly scalp DPC. The sequence was collected from a man younger than 35 with alopecia areata. Some clones in this sample may be carry-over from other donors' samples. The sample was whole blood, taken in connection with sensitization to the hapten diphenylcyclopropenone (DPC).

DNA for the CDR3: TGTGCCAGCAGCTTAGGTTGGCTAGCGGGGGGAAAAACCTACGAGCAGTACGTC. Residues: CASSLGWLAGGKTYEQYV. This rearrangement joins TRBV11-2 to TRBJ2-7, with 11 bases matching TRBD2. Germline V gives CDR1 SGHAT, CDR2 FQNNGV. Trimming at V came to 1 base and at J to 2 bases, leaving 10 bases not matched to a gene. The CDR3 has 18 residues.